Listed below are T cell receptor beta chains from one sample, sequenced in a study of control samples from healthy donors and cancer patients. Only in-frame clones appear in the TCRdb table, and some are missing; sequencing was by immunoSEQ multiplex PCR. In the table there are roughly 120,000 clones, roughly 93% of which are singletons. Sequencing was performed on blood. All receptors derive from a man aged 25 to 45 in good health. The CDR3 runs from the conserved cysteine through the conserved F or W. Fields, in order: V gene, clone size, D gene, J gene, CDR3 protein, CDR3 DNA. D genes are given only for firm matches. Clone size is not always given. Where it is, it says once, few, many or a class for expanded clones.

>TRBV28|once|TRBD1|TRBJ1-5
CASSLRGQGHNQPQHF
TGTGCCAGCAGTTTACGCGGACAGGGACACAATCAGCCCCAGCATTTT
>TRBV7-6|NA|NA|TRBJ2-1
CASSSKGDGHNEQFF
TGTGCCAGCAGCTCCAAAGGGGACGGCCACAATGAGCAGTTCTTC
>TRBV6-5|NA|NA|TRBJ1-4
CASSSRGREKLFF
TGTGCCAGCAGTAGCAGGGGTCGTGAAAAACTGTTTTTT
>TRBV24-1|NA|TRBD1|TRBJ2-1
CATSDSIGQGWNEQFF
TGTGCCACCAGTGATTCAATAGGACAGGGGTGGAATGAGCAGTTCTTC
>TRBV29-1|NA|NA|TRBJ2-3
CSVSGAAFTDTQYF
TGCAGCGTTTCCGGGGCAGCCTTCACAGATACGCAGTATTTT
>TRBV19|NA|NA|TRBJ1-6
CASSTGTLNSPLHF
TGTGCCAGCTCGACCGGGACACTCAATTCACCCCTCCACTTT
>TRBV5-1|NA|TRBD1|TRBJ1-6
CASSLGGQGDSPLHF
TGCGCCAGCAGCTTGGGGGGACAGGGAGACTCACCCCTCCACTTT
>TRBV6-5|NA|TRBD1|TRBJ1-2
CASRTGEYYGYTF
TGTGCCAGCCGGACAGGGGAGTACTATGGCTACACCTTC
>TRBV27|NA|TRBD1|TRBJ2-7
CASSSSAGTEHYEQYF
TGTGCCAGCAGCTCCTCAGCCGGGACAGAACATTACGAGCAGTACTTC
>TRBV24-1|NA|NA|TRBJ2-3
CATGRSTDTQYF
TGTGCCACCGGCAGAAGCACAGATACGCAGTATTTT
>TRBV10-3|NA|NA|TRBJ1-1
CAISESEFPSRTEAFF
TGTGCCATCAGTGAGTCGGAATTCCCGTCGAGGACTGAAGCTTTCTTT
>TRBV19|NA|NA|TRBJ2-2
CASSPRSGTGELFF
TGTGCCAGTAGTCCCCGATCTGGCACCGGGGAGCTGTTTTTT
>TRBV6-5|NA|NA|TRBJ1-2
CASSSSYRAGYTF
TGTGCCAGCAGTTCATCCTACAGGGCCGGCTACACCTTC
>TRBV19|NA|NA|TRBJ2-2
CASSSTLGNTGELFF
TGTGCCAGTAGTTCAACCCTCGGGAACACCGGGGAGCTGTTTTTT
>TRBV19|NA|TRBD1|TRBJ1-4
CASQQGAREKLFF
TGTGCCAGTCAACAGGGGGCGAGGGAAAAACTGTTTTTT